This TCR beta chain was documented in a study of vaccination and CD4 T cells after COVID-19. Treatment specified: 10-day PBMC culture with coronavirus spike peptide pools or control peptides (ViraFEST assay). ViraFEST sequenced TCRs after peptide-pool expansion of antigen-specific T cells. After culture for over nine days, isolation of CD4+ T cells was performed by negative selection. Note on this clonotype: What it recognizes is unknown.

CDR1 is KGHDR, CDR2 SFDVKD, per germline. CDR3 length: 14 amino acids. Trimming pared 9 bases from V and 1 base from J, leaving 13 bases between. Researchers used the Oncomine TCR Beta short-read assay to sequence DNA from cultured CD4+ T cells. Using its own MiXCR run on the PCR reads, TCRdb lists one record per CDR3 protein. The sample includes about 21,000 distinct CDR3 sequences, less than 60% seen only once; the top ten take approximately 9.4%. The sequenced sample was CD4+ T cells from blood, cultured in vitro. The V call is TRBV24-1, the J call TRBJ2-3; D uncertain. This TCR derives from a human donor who had recovered from COVID-19. The CDR3 sequence: CATQPATRTDTQYF. CDR3 bases: TGTGCCACCCAACCGGCGACTCGCACAGATACGCAGTATTTT.